What follows is one TCR beta chain and its context. Its antigen is as yet unknown. Documented time point: newly diagnosed GD, antithyroid drugs for less than 3 months. TCR sequences were obtained from RNA taken from PBMCs. In building TCR beta libraries, iRepertoire HTBI primers were used together with Arm-PCR of CDR3 regions. TCRdb redid the calling of the multiplex PCR reads with MiXCR, one entry per CDR3 protein. The sample records around 420,000 distinct CDR3 sequences, roughly 15% being singletons. This entry comes from a study of regulatory T cells in long-lasting Graves disease. Study-wide points: Repertoires from persistent disease leaned toward TRBV28, TRBJ1-2 and TRBJ2-5.

J was trimmed by 1 base and V by 6 bases; bases with no gene match: 9. The V gene's germline CDR1 is SGHNT and CDR2 YENEEA. CDR3 length: 16 amino acids. The sample also formed part of further work on T cells in Graves' hyperthyroidism and ophthalmopathy. As that study records: Calling Graves' hyperthyroidism stable meant ophthalmopathy did not progress within 18 months.

This sample comprised peripheral blood mononuclear cells (PBMCs), obtained at new diagnosis, from a patient treated with antithyroid drugs. This rearrangement joins TRBV11-3 to TRBJ1-1, with TRBD1 matching 9 bases. The sequence derives from a woman aged 40 to 50 with Graves disease. Written as DNA, the CDR3 is TGTGCCAGCAGAGGCCGGGACAGGGTCTCGAACACTGAAGCTTTCTTT. This gives the protein CASRGRDRVSNTEAFF.